This T cell receptor beta chain was sequenced for a study of T cell responses to AZD1222 COVID-19 vaccine. Whole-study results and caveats: It was only a handful of AZD1222 recipients who were seropositive at baseline. Reportedly, nearly half the spike-specific TCRs target unmutated variant regions.

The CDR3 extends over 14 amino acids. CDR1 and CDR2 (germline): KGHSH, LQKENI. V was clipped by 3 bases and J by 4 bases, with 12 bases between them. Remarks on this clone: Its antigen is still unknown.

Method: immunoSEQ multiplex PCR; TCRdb's copy keeps in-frame clones and lacks some. The data contain 90,000 to 130,000 clones, just under 95% of them singletons. V gene TRBV18 combines with J gene TRBJ1-2; D is ambiguous. This receptor was identified in an adult in good health. Source: peripheral blood, taken on day 0 of AZD1222 vaccination. CDR3 in amino acids: CASSPASVGYGYTF. CDR3 nucleotide sequence: TGTGCCAGCTCACCGGCATCTGTGGGCTATGGCTACACCTTC.